Included here is one TCR beta chain sequence, with context. The data originate from a study of Ad26.COV2.S vaccination and SARS-CoV-2 variants. Using immunoSEQ multiplex PCR, the repertoire was profiled, and TCRdb retains in-frame clones only, with some absent. The table lists about 350,000 clones, less than 90% of them singletons. Treatment noted: roughly 20 received Ad26.COV2.S at low or high dose, single or two shots; roughly 5 received placebo; per-sample allocation not given. All samples were drawn on day 63, counting from the first vaccine or placebo injection. V gave up 1 base and J gave up 8 bases; unmatched junction bases: 3. This CDR3 region has 14 residues. Germline V gives CDR1 MNHEY, CDR2 SVGEGT.

The rearrangement uses TRBV6-2 or TRBV6-3 and TRBJ2-2, with 8 bases that match TRBD1. This receptor was obtained from a person between 18 and 65 years old who received the Ad26.COV2.S COVID-19 vaccine or a placebo. Sample: peripheral blood, taken in a trial of Ad26.COV2.S vaccine versus placebo. The CDR3: CASSYFRGPGELFF. CDR3 sequence (DNA): TGTGCCAGCAGTTACTTCAGGGGGCCTGGGGAGCTGTTTTTT.